Below, 7 T cell receptor beta chains from the same sample are listed, as sequenced in a study of blood T cell repertoires in COVID-19. Sequencing used immunoSEQ multiplex PCR; TCRdb keeps in-frame clones, though not all of them. Of 250,000 to 300,000 clones in the sample, roughly 90% are singletons; the top ten hold around 2.2%. The sequenced sample consisted of peripheral blood. The receptors were gathered from a woman in her 30s with COVID-19, enrolled during active disease.

J is TRBJ1-4 and V is TRBV10-3; possible D gene TRBD1, 5 bases. The germline V gene has CDR1 ENHRY and CDR2 SYGVKD. V was shortened by 5 bases and J by 8 bases, with 9 bases between the two germline ends. This CDR3 is built from 12 residues. The CDR3 nucleotides are TGTGCCATCAGTTCGGGGGAAGAAAAACTGTTTTTT. As protein: CAISSGEEKLFF.

This chain connects TRBV10-3 to TRBJ2-1; 15 bases fit TRBD2. Trimming at V came to 7 bases and at J to 9 bases, leaving 10 bases not matched to a gene. The CDR3 runs 16 residues. Germline-derived CDR1 and CDR2 are ENHRY and SYGVKD. CDR3 sequence reads: CAITSGTSGRRGEQFF. In nucleotides, the CDR3 is TGTGCCATCACCTCAGGGACTAGCGGGAGGAGGGGTGAGCAGTTCTTC.

This chain uses TRBV29-1 with TRBJ1-4; TRBD1 matches 11 bases. This CDR3 is built from 14 residues. Germline loops: CDR1 SQVTM, CDR2 ANQGSEA. Trimming at V came to 0 bases and at J to 7 bases, leaving 1 base not matched to a gene. Here the CDR3 reads CSVEEGTGGEKLFF. CDR3 in DNA: TGCAGCGTTGAAGAAGGGACAGGGGGTGAAAAACTGTTTTTT.

The chain recombines TRBV5-1 with TRBJ1-1, with 12 bases matching TRBD1. This CDR3 region has 17 residues. The trim removed 5 bases at V and 4 bases at J, leaving 12 bases unmatched. The germline gives CDR1 SGHRS, CDR2 YFSETQ. The CDR3 DNA follows: TGCGCCAGCAGATCGCCGGGACAGGGGGCGATTGGCACTGAAGCTTTCTTT. Translated, it gives CASRSPGQGAIGTEAFF.

The chain carries TRBV29-1 and TRBJ1-1; perhaps TRBD1 as D (6 bases). This CDR3 is 16 amino acids long. V was cut by 7 bases and J by 1 base, with 22 bases left in between. Germline loops: CDR1 SQVTM, CDR2 ANQGSEA. The CDR3 protein is CSATRDFGTPNTEAFF. In nucleotides, the CDR3 is TGCAGCGCCACTCGAGACTTTGGGACACCGAACACTGAAGCTTTCTTT. Using reference TRBV29-1 and TRBJ1-1 for the parts outside the CDR3, the full variable domain is SAVISQKPSRDICQRGTSLTIQCQVDSQVTMMFWYRQQPGQSLTLIATANQGSEATYESGFVIDKFPISRPNLTFSTLTVSNMSPEDSSIYLCSATRDFGTPNTEAFFGQGTRLTVV.

In this sample, this clone turned up a few times. The rearrangement joins TRBV15 to TRBJ2-7, with a possible D match to TRBD2 (5 bases). Germline V gives CDR1 LNHNV, CDR2 YYDKDF (reference sequence). The CDR3 is 15 residues long. Trimming pared 0 bases from V and 2 bases from J, leaving 11 bases between. In nucleotides, the CDR3 is TGTGCCACCAGCAGAGATGGGAGTGGCCCCTACGAGCAGTACTTC. Translated, it gives CATSRDGSGPYEQYF.

DNA of the CDR3: TGTGCTTCGTACAGCCTAGGGGAGGGTAATGAAAAACTGTTTTTT. Its protein is CASYSLGEGNEKLFF. The J gene is TRBJ1-4, the V gene TRBV28; D perhaps matches TRBD1 (5 bases). Per the germline V gene, CDR1 is MDHEN and CDR2 is SYDVKM. This CDR3 is built from 15 residues.